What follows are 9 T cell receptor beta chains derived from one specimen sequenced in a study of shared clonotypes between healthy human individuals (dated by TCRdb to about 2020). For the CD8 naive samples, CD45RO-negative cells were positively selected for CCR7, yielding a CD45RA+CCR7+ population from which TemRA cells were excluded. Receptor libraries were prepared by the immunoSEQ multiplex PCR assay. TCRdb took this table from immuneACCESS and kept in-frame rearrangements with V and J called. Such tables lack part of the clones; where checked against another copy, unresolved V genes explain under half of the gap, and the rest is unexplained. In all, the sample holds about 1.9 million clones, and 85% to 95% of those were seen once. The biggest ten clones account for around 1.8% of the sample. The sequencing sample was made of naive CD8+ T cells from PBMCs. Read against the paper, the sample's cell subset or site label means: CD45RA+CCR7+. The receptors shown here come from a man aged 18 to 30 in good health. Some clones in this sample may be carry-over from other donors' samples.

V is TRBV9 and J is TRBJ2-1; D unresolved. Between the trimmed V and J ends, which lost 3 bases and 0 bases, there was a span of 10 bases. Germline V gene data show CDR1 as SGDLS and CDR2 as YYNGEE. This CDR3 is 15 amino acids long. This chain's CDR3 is CASSGMSSSYNEQFF. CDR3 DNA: TGTGCCAGCAGCGGTATGTCTAGCTCCTACAATGAGCAGTTCTTC.

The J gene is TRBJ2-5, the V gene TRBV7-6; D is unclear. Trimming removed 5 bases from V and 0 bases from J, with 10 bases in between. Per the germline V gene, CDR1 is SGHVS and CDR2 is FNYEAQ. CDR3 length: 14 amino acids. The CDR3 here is CASSLDGDQETQYF. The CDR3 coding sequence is TGTGCCAGCAGCCTGGACGGCGACCAAGAGACCCAGTACTTC.

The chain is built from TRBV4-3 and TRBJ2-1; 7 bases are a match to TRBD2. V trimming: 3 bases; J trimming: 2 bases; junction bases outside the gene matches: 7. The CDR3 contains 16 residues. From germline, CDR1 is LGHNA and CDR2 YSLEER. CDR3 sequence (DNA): TGCGCCAGCAGCCAGGGGAGCGGGAAAGCCTACAATGAGCAGTTCTTC. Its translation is CASSQGSGKAYNEQFF.

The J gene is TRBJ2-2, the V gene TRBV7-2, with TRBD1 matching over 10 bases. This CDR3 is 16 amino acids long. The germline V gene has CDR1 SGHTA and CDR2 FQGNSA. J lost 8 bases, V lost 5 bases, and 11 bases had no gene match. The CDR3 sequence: CASSLVTGGLFGELFF. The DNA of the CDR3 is TGTGCCAGCAGCCTAGTGACAGGGGGCTTATTTGGGGAGCTGTTTTTT.

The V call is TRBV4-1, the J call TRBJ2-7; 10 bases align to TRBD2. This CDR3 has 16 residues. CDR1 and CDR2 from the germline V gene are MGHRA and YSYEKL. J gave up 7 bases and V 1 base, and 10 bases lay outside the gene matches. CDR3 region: CASSQGQGLAGVEQYF. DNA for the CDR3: TGCGCCAGCAGCCAAGGGCAGGGGCTAGCGGGAGTGGAGCAGTACTTC.

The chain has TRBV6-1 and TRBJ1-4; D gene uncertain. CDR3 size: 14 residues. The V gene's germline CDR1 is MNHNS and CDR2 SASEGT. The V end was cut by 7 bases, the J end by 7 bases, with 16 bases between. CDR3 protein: CASKGGFEAEKLFF. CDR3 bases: TGTGCCAGCAAGGGCGGGTTTGAGGCTGAAAAACTGTTTTTT.

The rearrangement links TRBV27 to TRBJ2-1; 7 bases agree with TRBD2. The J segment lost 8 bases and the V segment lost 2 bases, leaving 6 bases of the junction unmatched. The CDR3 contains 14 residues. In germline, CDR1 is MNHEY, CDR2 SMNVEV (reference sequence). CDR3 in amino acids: CASSLGPAGHEQFF. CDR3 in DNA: TGTGCCAGCAGTTTAGGCCCAGCGGGGCATGAGCAGTTCTTC.

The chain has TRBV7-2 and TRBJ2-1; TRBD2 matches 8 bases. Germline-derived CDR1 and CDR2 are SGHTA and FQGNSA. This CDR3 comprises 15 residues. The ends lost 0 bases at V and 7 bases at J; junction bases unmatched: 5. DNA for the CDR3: TGTGCCAGCAGCTTAGCAATAGCGGGAATGAATGAGCAGTTCTTC. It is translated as CASSLAIAGMNEQFF.

CDR3: CASSIINSPEETQYF. The DNA of the CDR3 is TGTGCCAGCAGCATAATTAATTCCCCCGAAGAGACCCAGTACTTC. This chain joins TRBV7-6 and TRBJ2-5, with unresolved D. The germline V gene has CDR1 SGHVS and CDR2 FNYEAQ. This CDR3 comprises 15 residues. Trimming cost V 5 bases and J 3 bases, with 16 bases left between them.